This T cell receptor (beta chain) was sequenced for a study of PD-1 blockade in classical Hodgkin lymphoma. Overall study findings and caveats: Newly diagnosed patients reportedly had lower baseline TCR diversity than healthy donors. The repertoire differences lack a defined cause, possibly disease activity or prior therapy. With CD4+ cells, TCR diversity rose significantly by C4D1, but not with CD8+ cells.

Of note for this clone: Its antigen is not identified.

Patients all relapsed after autologous stem cell transplantation, and there was variation in brentuximab vedotin exposure. From thawed PBMCs, CD4+ T cells were purified using magnetic negative selection. Data came from immunoSEQ multiplex PCR; TCRdb stores just in-frame clones and leaves some out. The sample carries about 35,000 clones, around 90% recorded once. The CDR3 extends over 15 amino acids. Germline-derived CDR1 and CDR2 are SGHRS and YFSETQ. V lost 3 bases, J lost 0 bases, and 13 bases lay in between. This TCR came from a human donor with classical Hodgkin lymphoma. The chain carries TRBV5-1 and TRBJ2-7; unclear D gene. Sequences were derived from CD4+ T cells from blood, sampled at baseline. In DNA form, the CDR3 reads TGCGCCAGCAGCTCCGGCCTAGAAGCCTCCTACGAGCAGTACTTC. Amino acids: CASSSGLEASYEQYF.